The rows below give T cell receptor beta chains drawn from one sample of a study of cytomegalovirus exposure and HLA in healthy donors. Only in-frame clones appear in the TCRdb table, and some are missing; sequencing was by immunoSEQ multiplex PCR. The sample consists of over 110,000 clones, 82% of them appearing once. Sequencing was carried out using PBMCs. The receptor set was obtained from a male donor in good health and CMV-seronegative. Both conserved end residues are part of each CDR3.

16	TRBV7-9	TRBJ2-3	CASSLAGGAETDTQYF
12	TRBV30	TRBJ2-7	CASGTGLSEQYF
15	TRBV7-8	TRBJ2-5	CASSSSASSGETQYF
12	TRBV7-6	TRBJ2-7	CASSRQGYKQYF
11	TRBV6-6	TRBJ1-1	CASTRVTEAFF
14	TRBV7-9	TRBJ1-5	CASSLTGGNQPQHF
17	TRBV4-3	TRBJ2-3	CASSPTDTSASTDTQYF
16	TRBV27	TRBJ1-5	CASSPYPGQGYQPQHF
14	TRBV19	TRBJ2-1	CASSILGLAYEQFF
11	TRBV28	TRBJ1-5	CASSQEQPQHF
16	TRBV21-1	TRBJ2-2	CASSKYWFANTGELFF